This T cell receptor (beta chain) was recovered during a study of T cell responses to AZD1222 COVID-19 vaccine. Germline loops: CDR1 MNHEY, CDR2 SVGAGI. The V and J ends lost 0 bases and 7 bases respectively, with 9 bases between them. CDR3 length equals 14 residues. Clones were sequenced by immunoSEQ multiplex PCR, and TCRdb holds only the in-frame ones, with some missing. The data contain 120,000 to 150,000 clones, roughly 92% of them singletons. Concerning this clone: What it binds is unknown.

General study points: Just a handful of AZD1222 recipients were seropositive at baseline. Most donors were white British, females outnumbered males, and clonal diversity was possibly underestimated. The breadth and depth of Spike-specific TCRs increased once two AZD1222 doses had been given.

Pooling was applied to second doses at about 4 or about 12 weeks. V usage is TRBV6-5 and J usage is TRBJ1-4; D not certain. The clonotype was recovered from an adult who received the AZD1222 COVID-19 vaccine. The sample here was peripheral blood, taken 28 days after the second AZD1222 dose. CDR3 sequence: CASSYSAGGEKLFF. The DNA of the CDR3 is TGTGCCAGCAGTTACTCGGCAGGCGGTGAAAAACTGTTTTTT.